Listed here are 28 T cell receptor beta chains from one sample, sequenced in a study of control samples from healthy donors and cancer patients. Using immunoSEQ multiplex PCR, the repertoire was profiled, and TCRdb retains in-frame clones only, with some absent. Altogether approximately 160,000 clones are present, more than 85% being singletons, with the ten largest covering roughly 2.1%. Sequenced input: blood. These receptors were collected from a middle-aged woman in good health.

The CDR3 DNA reads TGTGCCAGCAGTGGATCCAGGGGGCAGGCCGGGGCCAACGTCCTGACTTTC. Protein: CASSGSRGQAGANVLTF. The J gene is TRBJ2-6, the V gene TRBV2; 8 bases agree with TRBD1. V gave up 4 bases and J gave up 4 bases; unmatched junction bases: 9. CDR1 is SNHLY, CDR2 FYNNEI, per germline. The CDR3 has 17 residues.

The chain couples TRBV21-1 to TRBJ1-3. TRBV21-1 is classified as a pseudogene. CDR3 length: 16 residues. CDR3 sequence reads: CASPTPFKSSGNTIYF. DNA of the CDR3: TGTGCCAGCCCCACGCCCTTCAAGTCCTCTGGAAACACCATATATTTT.

The chain is built from TRBV7-6 and TRBJ2-6; unclear D gene. V was clipped by 0 bases and J by 1 base, with 7 bases between them. The CDR3 runs 16 residues. Germline V CDR1 and CDR2: SGHVS, FNYEAQ. CDR3 sequence (DNA): TGTGCCAGCAGCTTAGCCTCGGGTTCTGGGGCCAACGTCCTGACTTTC. It encodes CASSLASGSGANVLTF.

This clone was found a few times. The V and J genes are TRBV28 and TRBJ2-3, with TRBD1 matching over 8 bases. Looked up from germline, CDR1 is MDHEN and CDR2 is SYDVKM. V lost 6 bases to trimming and J lost 14 bases; unmatched junction nucleotides: 19. The CDR3 extends over 15 amino acids. In DNA, the CDR3 is TGTGCCAGCAGCCGTCGAAGGACAGGGTATTCCCCTTGGTATTTT. Translating it yields CASSRRRTGYSPWYF.

J is TRBJ2-2 and V is TRBV21-1; the table's D gene call, TRBD1, was not cross checked with the DNA. TRBV21-1 is termed a pseudogene. This CDR3 region has 14 residues. The CDR3 DNA reads TGTGCCAGCAGCATCAACCACAGCACCGGGGAGCTGTTTTTT. It encodes CASSINHSTGELFF.

The chain has TRBV5-1 and TRBJ2-7; possibly TRBD1 for D (6 bases). Trimming pared 0 bases from V and 0 bases from J, leaving 10 bases between. The germline gives CDR1 SGHRS, CDR2 YFSETQ. The CDR3 length is 15 residues. Written as DNA, the CDR3 is TGCGCCAGCAGCTTGGGGGACATCTACTCCTACGAGCAGTACTTC. This encodes CASSLGDIYSYEQYF.

The chain is built from TRBV13 and TRBJ1-1, with a tentative D call TRBD1 (5 bases). The V and J ends lost 7 bases and 4 bases respectively, with 13 bases between them. The CDR3 is 13 amino acids. CDR1 PRHDT and CDR2 FYEKMQ come from the germline V gene (reference sequence). The CDR3 loop is CASTVGGLTEAFF. Written as DNA, the CDR3 is TGTGCCAGCACAGTCGGGGGACTCACTGAAGCTTTCTTT. The variable domain in full, with the rest retrieved from reference TRBV13 and TRBJ1-1, is AAGVIQSPRHLIKEKRETATLKCYPIPRHDTVYWYQQGPGQDPQFLISFYEKMQSDKGSIPDRFSAQQFSDYHSELNMSSLELGDSALYFCASTVGGLTEAFFGQGTRLTVV.

The chain has TRBV5-4 and TRBJ2-1; D remains ambiguous. Germline loops: CDR1 SGHNT, CDR2 YYREEE (reference sequence). The ends were cut back, 4 bases at V and 7 bases at J, with 15 bases in the middle. CDR3 length: 14 amino acids. The CDR3 coding sequence is TGTGCCAGCAGCCCGGTCGAGAGGTCAAATGAGCAGTTCTTC. This codes for CASSPVERSNEQFF. The whole variable domain, filled in from reference TRBV5-4 and TRBJ2-1, reads ETGVTQSPTHLIKTRGQQVTLRCSSQSGHNTVSWYQQALGQGPQFIFQYYREEENGRGNFPPRFSGLQFPNYSSELNVNALELDDSALYLCASSPVERSNEQFFGPGTRLTVL.

The chain recombines TRBV5-6 with TRBJ2-1; 13 bases agree with TRBD2. The germline gives CDR1 SGHDT, CDR2 YYEEEE. Unmatched junction bases numbered 4, after V lost 3 bases and J lost 7 bases. This CDR3 has 15 residues. The CDR3 bases are TGTGCCAGCAGCTCCCGGACTAGCGGGGGAAATGAGCAGTTCTTC. This encodes CASSSRTSGGNEQFF.

CDR3 in DNA: TGTGCCAGCAGCCCGGGTCAAGGACAGACGTTTCGTGATCTCACCTTC. Protein sequence: CASSPGQGQTFRDLTF. The chain combines TRBV5-6 with TRBJ1-2, with D perhaps matching TRBD1 (6 bases). This CDR3 region has 16 residues. CDR1 is SGHDT, CDR2 YYEEEE, per germline. V was cut by 4 bases and J by 13 bases, with 29 bases left in between.

DNA for the CDR3: TGTGCCAGCAGCTCCATGACTGGGTCACCCCTCCACTTT. Amino acid sequence: CASSSMTGSPLHF. This chain connects TRBV7-3 to TRBJ1-6; D is uncertain. Between the trimmed V and J ends, which lost 4 bases and 10 bases, there was a span of 11 bases. Germline CDR1 SGHTA, CDR2 FQGTGA. The CDR3 loop spans 13 amino acids. Filled out from reference TRBV7-3 and TRBJ1-6, the complete variable domain reads GAGVSQTPSNKVTEKGKYVELRCDPISGHTALYWYRQSLGQGPEFLIYFQGTGAADDSGLPNDRFFAVRPEGSVSTLKIQRTERGDSAVYLCASSSMTGSPLHFGNGTRLTVT.

This rearrangement joins TRBV5-1 to TRBJ2-1, with D possibly matching TRBD1 (6 bases). The CDR3 length is 14 residues. Deletions cut 5 bases from V and 5 bases from J, with 14 bases between. Per the germline V gene, CDR1 is SGHRS and CDR2 is YFSETQ. The CDR3 nucleotides read TGCGCCAGCAGTCAGGGGCCTTTAAACAATGAGCAGTTCTTC. Translated: CASSQGPLNNEQFF.

The chain combines TRBV3-1 (or the pseudogene TRBV3-2) with TRBJ1-4; D is unresolved. V lost 1 base, J lost 4 bases, and 7 bases lay in between. CDR3 size: 14 residues. Germline CDR1 LGHDT, CDR2 YNNKEL (reference sequence). The CDR3 nucleotides are TGTGCCAGCAGCCAAGTACAGTTTAATGAAAAACTGTTTTTT. Its translation: CASSQVQFNEKLFF.

The chain links TRBV12-3 or TRBV12-4 to TRBJ1-5; D not certain. Deletions cut 7 bases from V and 6 bases from J, with 13 bases between. The CDR3 covers 13 residues. The CDR3 DNA follows: TGTGCCAGCACCTCCCGGGGATTTCAGCCCCAGCATTTT. Residues: CASTSRGFQPQHF.

The chain uses TRBV18 and TRBJ2-5; 8 bases are a match to TRBD2. The V and J ends lost 0 bases and 7 bases, in that order; junction bases with no gene match: 10. Germline lookup yields CDR1 KGHSH and CDR2 LQKENI. The CDR3 runs 16 residues. CDR3 bases: TGTGCCAGCTCACCACCAGAGGCGGGGGGCTTTGGGACCCAGTACTTC. Residues: CASSPPEAGGFGTQYF.

The chain recombines TRBV5-1 with TRBJ2-2; 10 bases are shared with TRBD2. V lost 0 bases to trimming and J lost 0 bases; unmatched junction nucleotides: 2. The CDR3 covers 17 residues. CDR1 is SGHRS and CDR2 is YFSETQ in the germline V gene. Here the CDR3 DNA reads TGCGCCAGCAGCTTGGCACTAGCGGGAACGAACACCGGGGAGCTGTTTTTT. It is translated as CASSLALAGTNTGELFF.

About this clone itself: This sample includes further DNA sequences coding for the same CDR3. J is TRBJ1-2 and V is TRBV7-9; D perhaps matches TRBD1 (5 bases). V lost 1 base to trimming and J lost 5 bases, with 5 bases between them. The V gene's germline CDR1 is SEHNR and CDR2 FQNEAQ (reference sequence). The CDR3 consists of 12 residues. This chain's CDR3 is CASSLEGYGYTF. The CDR3 DNA is TGTGCCAGCAGCTTAGAGGGGTATGGCTACACCTTC.

V gene TRBV15 combines with J gene TRBJ2-7; D uncertain. Per the germline V gene, CDR1 is LNHNV and CDR2 is YYDKDF (reference sequence). CDR3 length: 16 residues. V dropped 2 bases and J dropped 0 bases, with 14 bases sitting between them. In DNA form, the CDR3 reads TGTGCCACCAGCAGAACTTCAGACTTGAGCTCCTACGAGCAGTACTTC. This gives the protein CATSRTSDLSSYEQYF.

The DNA of the CDR3 is TGTGCCAGCAGCCCCCCCGACTACCAAGAGACCCAGTACTTC. Encoded protein: CASSPPDYQETQYF. The rearrangement joins TRBV9 to TRBJ2-5; D is uncertain. Trimming left V 4 bases short and J 0 bases short, with 10 bases between. This CDR3 region has 14 residues. CDR1 is SGDLS and CDR2 is YYNGEE in the germline V gene.

J is TRBJ2-5 and V is TRBV5-1; D not resolved. Germline V gene data show CDR1 as SGHRS and CDR2 as YFSETQ. The germline V and J ends were trimmed by 4 bases and 10 bases, with 17 bases remaining between them. This CDR3 comprises 13 residues. This chain's CDR3 is CASSPQTGDGQYF. The CDR3 coding sequence is TGCGCCAGCAGCCCACAGACTGGAGATGGCCAGTACTTC.

The V gene is TRBV6-5, the J gene TRBJ2-7; D might be TRBD2 (5 bases). The CDR3 spans 15 residues. V lost 10 bases and J lost 4, with 23 bases in between. In germline, CDR1 is MNHEY, CDR2 SVGAGI. CDR3 loop: CATTPGMGKKYEQYF. Here the CDR3 DNA reads TGTGCCACAACACCCGGGATGGGGAAAAAGTACGAGCAGTACTTC.

V usage is TRBV7-6 and J usage is TRBJ2-3; D unresolved. The germline V gene encodes CDR1 SGHVS and CDR2 FNYEAQ. Trimming cost V 1 base and J 0 bases, with 8 bases left between them. The CDR3 contains 15 residues. The CDR3 sequence: CASSLDWSSTDTQYF. DNA for the CDR3: TGTGCCAGCAGCTTAGACTGGTCTAGCACAGATACGCAGTATTTT. The full variable domain, completed using reference TRBV7-6 and TRBJ2-3, is GAGVSQSPRYKVTKRGQDVALRCDPISGHVSLYWYRQALGQGPEFLTYFNYEAQQDKSGLPNDRFSAERPEGSISTLTIQRTEQRDSAMYRCASSLDWSSTDTQYFGPGTRLTVL.

The chain joins TRBV1 to TRBJ2-7; the table's D call, TRBD2, was not checked against the DNA. TRBV1 is a pseudogene. This CDR3 contains 17 residues. DNA of the CDR3: TGCACCAGCAGCCAAGAGAGGCCGCCTAGCGGGGAGTACGAGCAGTACTTC. Translation gives CTSSQERPPSGEYEQYF.

The chain recombines TRBV7-9 with TRBJ2-3; no definite D call. There are 11 residues in the CDR3. Germline V gives CDR1 SEHNR, CDR2 FQNEAQ (reference sequence). Trimming stripped 6 bases from V and 6 bases from J, with 7 bases between. The CDR3 here is CASRAPDTQYF. The CDR3 region has the DNA TGTGCCAGCAGGGCCCCGGATACGCAGTATTTT.

The chain recombines TRBV10-1 with TRBJ2-7; tentative D call: TRBD1 (5 bases). Trimming shortened V by 2 bases and J by 6 bases, and 14 bases separated the two germline ends. The CDR3 loop spans 14 amino acids. Germline CDR1 and CDR2: WNHNN and SYGVQD (reference sequence). The CDR3 sequence is CASSERRIGAEQYF. CDR3 DNA: TGCGCCAGCAGTGAGAGACGGATTGGGGCCGAGCAGTACTTC.

The gene calls are TRBV5-1 and TRBJ1-2; no clear D gene. CDR1 SGHRS and CDR2 YFSETQ come from the germline V gene. The CDR3 length is 13 residues. V dropped 3 bases and J dropped 7 bases, with 13 bases sitting between them. The CDR3: CASSSEKLTGYTF. CDR3 coding DNA: TGCGCCAGCAGCTCGGAAAAGCTCACTGGCTACACCTTC.

This rearrangement joins TRBV10-1 to TRBJ2-4; 10 nucleotides align to TRBD1. The CDR3 loop spans 14 amino acids. In germline, CDR1 is WNHNN, CDR2 SYGVQD (reference sequence). The trim removed 2 bases at V and 8 bases at J, leaving 3 bases unmatched. CDR3 amino acids: CASSERQGADIQYF. CDR3 coding DNA: TGCGCCAGCAGTGAGCGACAGGGGGCTGACATTCAGTACTTC.

The chain joins TRBV5-6 to TRBJ1-1; a possible D gene is TRBD1 (6 bases). The CDR3 is made up of 15 amino acids. Trimming removed 1 base from V and 4 bases from J, with 14 bases in between. CDR1 and CDR2 (germline): SGHDT, YYEEEE. In nucleotides, the CDR3 is TGTGCCAGCAGCTTGTCCCCGGGACAAGGCACTGAAGCTTTCTTT. Amino acid sequence: CASSLSPGQGTEAFF.